The 30 T cell receptor beta chains below all came from one sample that was sequenced in a study of blood T cell repertoires in COVID-19. Repertoires were generated with immunoSEQ multiplex PCR, while TCRdb's copy carries only in-frame clones and drops some. This sample has approximately 190,000 clones, with around four fifths found just once. Sequences were obtained from peripheral blood. These receptors were taken from a middle-aged woman with acute or convalescent COVID-19.

The table lists this clone with a few counts. V usage is TRBV12-3 or TRBV12-4 and J usage is TRBJ1-2; weak D call: TRBD1 (6 bases). This CDR3 spans 13 amino acids. V gave up 8 bases and J gave up 7 bases, with 17 bases separating them. CDR3: CASEAGTRIGYTF. DNA of the CDR3: TGTGCCAGCGAAGCCGGGACAAGGATTGGCTACACCTTC.

The chain employs TRBV27 and TRBJ2-2; D possibly corresponds to TRBD1 (6 bases). CDR3 length: 17 amino acids. Germline V lookup: CDR1 MNHEY, CDR2 SMNVEV (reference sequence). V was clipped by 2 bases and J by 0 bases, with 13 bases between them. The CDR3 reads CASSLAPGVPNTGELFF. The CDR3 DNA reads TGTGCCAGCAGTTTAGCTCCAGGGGTTCCGAACACCGGGGAGCTGTTTTTT.

V gene TRBV19 combines with J gene TRBJ1-5; 8 bases agree with TRBD1. In germline, CDR1 is LNHDA, CDR2 SQIVND (reference sequence). Trimming removed 0 bases from V and 4 bases from J; junction bases left unmatched: 8. The CDR3 has 17 amino acids. The CDR3 here is CASSIDTRQGRNQPQHF. CDR3 in DNA: TGTGCCAGTAGTATAGACACCCGACAGGGGCGGAATCAGCCCCAGCATTTT.

The V call is TRBV5-4, the J call TRBJ2-2; TRBD2 matches 9 bases. CDR3 length: 20 residues. Trimming at V came to 0 bases and at J to 5 bases, leaving 17 bases not matched to a gene. The germline V gene has CDR1 SGHNT and CDR2 YYREEE (reference sequence). The CDR3 DNA is TGTGCCAGCAGCTTGGCCTTTTTCGGCGGGAGGGCCCCCCAAACCGGGGAGCTGTTTTTT. Translating gives CASSLAFFGGRAPQTGELFF.

This chain joins TRBV3-1 (or the pseudogene TRBV3-2) and TRBJ1-3, with D uncertain. CDR3 length: 21 amino acids. The germline CDR1 and CDR2 sequences are LGHDT and YNNKEL (reference sequence). V shed 1 base and J shed 4 bases, with 29 bases lying between them. CDR3 protein: CASSQGRNRWAGSSGGNTIYF. The CDR3 coding sequence is TGTGCCAGCAGCCAAGGTCGGAATAGATGGGCTGGCTCATCTGGAGGAAACACCATATATTTT.

CDR3 region: CASSLKAGPGSGEQYF. The CDR3 bases are TGTGCCAGCAGCTTGAAGGCGGGACCCGGGTCAGGGGAGCAGTACTTC. The rearrangement links TRBV5-5 to TRBJ2-7; tentatively, D is TRBD2 (6 bases). Germline CDR1 SGHKS, CDR2 YYEKEE (reference sequence). Between the trimmed V and J ends, which lost 1 base and 7 bases, there was a span of 21 bases. This CDR3 comprises 16 residues.

J is TRBJ2-7 and V is TRBV5-6, with 7 nucleotides matching TRBD1. This CDR3 contains 15 residues. V shed 1 base, J shed 6 bases, and the junction held 10 bases outside the gene matches. CDR1 SGHDT and CDR2 YYEEEE come from the germline V gene. The CDR3 here is CASSLYETGYREQYF. CDR3 in DNA: TGTGCCAGCAGCTTGTACGAGACAGGGTACCGCGAGCAGTACTTC.

J is TRBJ2-6 and V is TRBV7-2, with TRBD2 as a possible D gene (5 bases). CDR1 and CDR2 (germline): SGHTA, FQGNSA. The V end was cut by 5 bases, the J end by 1 base, with 6 bases between. CDR3 size: 14 residues. CDR3 DNA: TGTGCCAGCAGCACGGGATCTGGGGCCAACGTCCTGACTTTC. This gives the protein CASSTGSGANVLTF.

Comment on this clone: Other nucleotide sequences from this sample produce the same CDR3. The chain is built from TRBV5-1 and TRBJ2-5, with 8 nucleotides matching TRBD2. From germline, CDR1 is SGHRS and CDR2 YFSETQ. Trimming at V came to 4 bases and at J to 1 base, leaving 3 bases not matched to a gene. CDR3 size: 14 residues. The CDR3 DNA reads TGCGCCAGCAGCCTAGGGACTAGCCAAGAGACCCAGTACTTC. Protein product: CASSLGTSQETQYF.

The genes are TRBV28 and TRBJ2-7, with a tentative D call TRBD2 (5 bases). CDR1 MDHEN and CDR2 SYDVKM come from the germline V gene. V lost 3 bases, J lost 9 bases, and 15 bases lay in between. The CDR3 runs to 13 residues. The CDR3 sequence is CASSFSGRKGQYF. The CDR3 coding sequence is TGTGCCAGCAGTTTCAGCGGCAGGAAGGGGCAGTACTTC.

This sequence joins TRBV15 and TRBJ2-7; tentatively, D is TRBD2 (5 bases). Per germline, CDR1 LNHNV and CDR2 YYDKDF (reference sequence). Trimming removed 0 bases from V and 3 bases from J, with 6 bases in between. The CDR3 is 13 amino acids. In nucleotides, the CDR3 is TGTGCCACCAGCAGAGATGCGGGCTACGAGCAGTACTTC. Translation gives CATSRDAGYEQYF.

The chain joins TRBV3-1 (or the pseudogene TRBV3-2) to TRBJ2-7, with unresolved D. This CDR3 spans 13 amino acids. V lost 2 bases and J lost 2, with 7 bases in between. Germline V lookup: CDR1 LGHDT, CDR2 YNNKEL (reference sequence). Here the CDR3 reads CASSQTLTYEQYF. The CDR3 nucleotides are TGTGCCAGCAGCCAAACCCTAACCTACGAGCAGTACTTC.

The rearrangement joins TRBV7-9 to TRBJ2-2, with a weak D call TRBD2 (6 bases). This CDR3 has 15 residues. Germline CDR1 and CDR2: SEHNR and FQNEAQ (reference sequence). The V gene lost 5 bases and the J gene lost 7 bases, with 17 bases spanning the gap. The CDR3 loop is CASSARDWVGGELFF. The CDR3 DNA follows: TGTGCCAGCAGCGCCCGGGACTGGGTGGGCGGGGAGCTGTTTTTT.

CDR3 loop: CASTQGIIPGAFF. The CDR3 DNA sequence: TGTGCCAGCACCCAGGGGATTATACCGGGAGCTTTCTTT. The chain is built from TRBV6-5 and TRBJ1-1; D may be TRBD1 (6 bases). The CDR3 spans 13 residues. Per the germline V gene, CDR1 is MNHEY and CDR2 is SVGAGI. V was pared by 7 bases and J by 10 bases, with 19 bases between.

The rearrangement joins TRBV13 to TRBJ2-3, with D perhaps matching TRBD1 (6 bases). The CDR3 has 17 residues. V was cut by 5 bases and J by 1 base, with 19 bases left in between. The germline gives CDR1 PRHDT, CDR2 FYEKMQ (reference sequence). CDR3 region: CASSAALGAWGTDTQYF. CDR3 nucleotides: TGTGCCAGCAGCGCGGCGTTGGGGGCTTGGGGCACAGATACGCAGTATTTT.

V gene TRBV28 combines with J gene TRBJ2-7, with D perhaps TRBD2 (5 bases). The CDR3 runs 19 residues. V lost 8 bases and J 0 bases, leaving 29 bases between the germline ends. The germline V gene encodes CDR1 MDHEN and CDR2 SYDVKM. CDR3 loop: CASRPDKAVSLLYSYEQYF. CDR3 sequence (DNA): TGTGCCAGCCGTCCCGATAAAGCGGTATCTCTACTTTACTCCTACGAGCAGTACTTC. Using reference TRBV28 and TRBJ2-7 for the parts outside the CDR3, the full variable domain is DVKVTQSSRYLVKRTGEKVFLECVQDMDHENMFWYRQDPGLGLRLIYFSYDVKMKEKGDIPEGYSVSREKKERFSLILESASTNQTSMYLCASRPDKAVSLLYSYEQYFGPGTRLTVT.

V usage is TRBV3-1 (or the pseudogene TRBV3-2) and J usage is TRBJ2-6; maybe TRBD1 (6 bases). The germline V and J ends were trimmed by 8 bases and 0 bases, with 8 bases remaining between them. The CDR3 runs to 14 residues. Germline V gene sequence: CDR1 LGHDT, CDR2 YNNKEL (reference sequence). As DNA, the CDR3 is TGTGCCAGCGGGACAAGCTCTGGGGCCAACGTCCTGACTTTC. Translating gives CASGTSSGANVLTF.

The chain uses TRBV24-1 and TRBJ2-3; 9 bases are a match to TRBD1. Germline V gene lookup returns CDR1 KGHDR and CDR2 SFDVKD. This CDR3 is 14 amino acids long. J was trimmed by 5 bases and V by 11 bases; bases with no gene match: 10. Written as DNA, the CDR3 is TGTGCCATCACCGGGGACAGGGAAGGAGATACGCAGTATTTT. This encodes CAITGDREGDTQYF.

This chain joins TRBV28 and TRBJ1-2; the match to TRBD1 covers 10 bases. The J segment lost 10 bases and the V segment lost 5 bases, leaving 10 bases of the junction unmatched. Germline assignment: CDR1 MDHEN and CDR2 SYDVKM. This CDR3 contains 14 residues. The CDR3 nucleotides are TGTGCCAGCAGTCCATCCCCAGGGACAGGGGACTACACCTTC. Translation: CASSPSPGTGDYTF.

Only one count was recorded for this clone. The V gene is TRBV19, the J gene TRBJ1-6; unclear D gene. The V gene lost 4 bases and the J gene lost 10 bases, with 11 bases spanning the gap. The germline V gene encodes CDR1 LNHDA and CDR2 SQIVND (reference sequence). This CDR3 has 13 residues. The CDR3 protein is CASSKPEESPLHF. CDR3 DNA: TGTGCCAGTAGTAAGCCGGAGGAATCACCCCTCCACTTT.

The chain combines TRBV6-1 with TRBJ1-2, with D maybe TRBD1 (5 bases). Germline CDR1 MNHNS, CDR2 SASEGT. The V and J ends lost 2 bases and 0 bases respectively, with 13 bases between them. The CDR3 consists of 16 residues. For the CDR3, the DNA is TGTGCCAGCAGTGAAAGATTCGTACAGGCTAACTATGGCTACACCTTC. Translated, it gives CASSERFVQANYGYTF.

This chain uses TRBV6-1 with TRBJ1-4; unclear D gene. Germline assignment: CDR1 MNHNS and CDR2 SASEGT. V lost 3 bases, J lost 8 bases, and 7 bases lay in between. CDR3 length: 12 residues. The CDR3, as DNA: TGTGCCAGCAGTGAGAACCGGGAAAAACTGTTTTTT. It codes for CASSENREKLFF.

This chain links TRBV5-1 with TRBJ2-3; 8 bases map to TRBD2. V trimming: 4 bases; J trimming: 6 bases; junction bases outside the gene matches: 7. Germline assignment: CDR1 SGHRS and CDR2 YFSETQ. The CDR3 is made up of 14 amino acids. The CDR3 DNA sequence: TGCGCCAGCAGCCTCGGGGGGGTATGGGATACGCAGTATTTT. Amino acid sequence: CASSLGGVWDTQYF.

J is TRBJ2-7 and V is TRBV28; TRBD2 agrees at 9 bases. The V gene's germline CDR1 is MDHEN and CDR2 SYDVKM. J lost 3 bases, V lost 8 bases, and 5 bases had no gene match. The CDR3 is 13 amino acids. CDR3 in DNA: TGTGCCAGCCTGTTAGCGGGGGACTACGAGCAGTACTTC. Translating gives CASLLAGDYEQYF. The complete variable domain, with remaining parts taken from reference TRBV28 and TRBJ2-7, reads DVKVTQSSRYLVKRTGEKVFLECVQDMDHENMFWYRQDPGLGLRLIYFSYDVKMKEKGDIPEGYSVSREKKERFSLILESASTNQTSMYLCASLLAGDYEQYFGPGTRLTVT.

The chain uses TRBV5-4 and TRBJ2-1; TRBD2 matches 7 bases. With 4 bases clipped from V and 5 bases from J, the junction kept 9 bases outside the gene matches. The CDR3 consists of 15 residues. Looked up from germline, CDR1 is SGHNT and CDR2 is YYREEE (reference sequence). The CDR3 region is CASSPGVAGNNEQFF. The DNA for the CDR3 is TGTGCCAGCAGCCCCGGGGTAGCGGGTAACAATGAGCAGTTCTTC.

This chain joins TRBV6-5 and TRBJ2-3; the match to TRBD2 covers 8 bases. Germline CDR1 is MNHEY and CDR2 is SVGAGI. The ends lost 6 bases at V and 2 bases at J; junction bases unmatched: 7. The CDR3 sequence is 15 residues long. CDR3: CASSPRRGDTDTQYF. CDR3 nucleotides: TGTGCCAGCAGCCCCCGGCGGGGGGACACAGATACGCAGTATTTT.

This clone was detected a few times. As DNA, the CDR3 is TGTGCCAGCAGCCGAGGTGTTGGTGGAAACACCATATATTTT. This codes for CASSRGVGGNTIYF. The V and J genes are TRBV28 and TRBJ1-3; unclear D gene. Trimming cost V 6 bases and J 3 bases, with 12 bases left between them. The CDR3 runs to 14 residues. Germline CDR1 MDHEN, CDR2 SYDVKM.

This chain connects TRBV5-1 to TRBJ2-1; perhaps TRBD2 as D (5 bases). Germline loops: CDR1 SGHRS, CDR2 YFSETQ. Trimming left V 0 bases short and J 3 bases short, with 22 bases between. This CDR3 region has 19 residues. The CDR3 bases are TGCGCCAGCAGCTTGGCCATACCCAGATCGATCGGGGACTACAATGAGCAGTTCTTC. Translating gives CASSLAIPRSIGDYNEQFF.

CDR3 nucleotides: TGTGCCAGCAGCCTTTCCGGACAGGTTAATTCACCCCTCCACTTT. It yields the protein CASSLSGQVNSPLHF. V is TRBV6-5 and J is TRBJ1-6; TRBD1 matches at 7 bases. The CDR3 has 15 residues. Germline V gives CDR1 MNHEY, CDR2 SVGAGI. The junction had 8 bases not matched to a gene; V was cut back by 6 bases and J by 6 bases.

The chain has TRBV30 and TRBJ1-2, with 7 bases identical to TRBD1. The V segment lost 3 bases and the J segment 4 bases; nucleotides outside the gene matches: 8. The CDR3 has 14 amino acids. CDR1 GTSNPN and CDR2 SVGIG come from the germline V gene (reference sequence). Here the CDR3 DNA reads TGTGCCTGGAGGGAGACAGGGACGAGCTATGGCTACACCTTC. Translated, it gives CAWRETGTSYGYTF.